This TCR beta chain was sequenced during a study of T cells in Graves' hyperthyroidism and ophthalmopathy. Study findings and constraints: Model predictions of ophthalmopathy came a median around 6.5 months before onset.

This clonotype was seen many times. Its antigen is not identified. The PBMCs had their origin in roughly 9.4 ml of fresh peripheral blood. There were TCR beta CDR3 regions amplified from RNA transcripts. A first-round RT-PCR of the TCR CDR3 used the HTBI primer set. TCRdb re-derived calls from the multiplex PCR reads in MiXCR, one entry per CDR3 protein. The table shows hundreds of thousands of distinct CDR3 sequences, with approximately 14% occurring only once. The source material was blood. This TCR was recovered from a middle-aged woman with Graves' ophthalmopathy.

CDR3 sequence (DNA): TGCGCCAGCAGCTTTGAAGGGGGCCTGGGTAACACTGAAGCTTTCTTT. Its translation is CASSFEGGLGNTEAFF. The rearrangement uses TRBV5-1 and TRBJ1-1; 7 bases are shared with TRBD1. Germline trimming cut 2 bases from V and 2 bases from J; bases unmatched to any gene: 9. The germline CDR1 and CDR2 sequences are SGHRS and YFSETQ. This CDR3 is 16 amino acids long.